One and the same sample provided the 8 T cell receptor beta chains below, sequenced in a study of control samples from healthy donors and cancer patients. The data were produced by immunoSEQ multiplex PCR, yet TCRdb's version contains in-frame clones alone and is incomplete. The sample has 130,000 or so clones; around 87% are singletons. Sequences were obtained from blood. These receptors all stem from a man in his sixties in good health.

The J gene is TRBJ2-7, the V gene TRBV6-6, with 11 bases identical to TRBD1. The CDR3 runs to 15 residues. Germline trimming cut 7 bases from V and 4 bases from J; bases unmatched to any gene: 9. Germline V gene lookup returns CDR1 MNHNY and CDR2 SVGAGI (reference sequence). The chain's CDR3 is CASNHPGQGVYEQYF. The CDR3 nucleotides read TGTGCCAGCAACCACCCGGGACAGGGGGTTTACGAGCAGTACTTC.

The chain carries TRBV5-1 and TRBJ2-1, with TRBD1 identical over 9 bases. The germline V gene encodes CDR1 SGHRS and CDR2 YFSETQ. The trim removed 4 bases at V and 6 bases at J, leaving 8 bases unmatched. The CDR3 contains 15 residues. DNA for the CDR3: TGCGCCAGCAGCCCCGGGACAGGGAACTCCAATGAGCAGTTCTTC. It is translated as CASSPGTGNSNEQFF.

This chain connects TRBV24-1 to TRBJ1-5; D uncertain. The germline V and J ends were trimmed by 4 bases and 9 bases, with 21 bases remaining between them. CDR1 and CDR2 from the germline V gene are KGHDR and SFDVKD. The CDR3 has 16 residues. The CDR3, as DNA: TGTGCCACCAGTGAATCCGGGCACCCCGGGATTCGGCCCCAGCATTTT. Translating it yields CATSESGHPGIRPQHF.

The chain recombines TRBV7-2 with TRBJ2-2, with D maybe TRBD1 (6 bases). The germline V and J ends were trimmed by 2 bases and 15 bases, with 13 bases remaining between them. The length of the CDR3 is 12 residues. CDR1 and CDR2 (germline): SGHTA, FQGNSA. This chain's CDR3 is CASSLLTGSMFF. The CDR3, as DNA: TGTGCCAGCAGCTTACTGACAGGATCGATGTTTTTT.

The V gene is TRBV5-1, the J gene TRBJ1-4; 10 nucleotides line up with TRBD1. Germline CDR1 SGHRS, CDR2 YFSETQ. Unmatched junction bases numbered 11, after V lost 3 bases and J lost 3 bases. The CDR3 is 18 residues long. CDR3 nucleotides: TGCGCCAGCAGCTCTAAGACAGGGGGCCCTTTGGCTAATGAAAAACTGTTTTTT. Amino acids: CASSSKTGGPLANEKLFF.

This chain joins TRBV6-7 and TRBJ1-5, with unresolved D. TRBV6-7 is annotated as an ORF whose role is uncertain. Deletions cut 2 bases from V and 0 bases from J, with 20 bases between. CDR3 length equals 19 residues. CDR3 loop: CASSYPRLAGRYSNQPQHF. The CDR3 coding sequence is TGTGCCAGCAGTTACCCCCGTCTGGCAGGCAGATATAGCAATCAGCCCCAGCATTTT.

The chain is built from TRBV6-6 and TRBJ1-2; 11 positions match TRBD1. Germline V gene lookup returns CDR1 MNHNY and CDR2 SVGAGI (reference sequence). The CDR3 runs 13 residues. The junction had 2 bases not matched to a gene; V was cut back by 4 bases and J by 7 bases. The CDR3 loop is CASSWGQGVGYTF. The CDR3 DNA is TGTGCCAGCAGTTGGGGACAGGGGGTTGGCTACACCTTC.

The J gene is TRBJ1-6, the V gene TRBV21-1; TRBD1, the table's D call, lacks a check against the DNA. TRBV21-1 represents a pseudogene. The CDR3 length is 13 residues. The CDR3 nucleotides read TGTGCCAGCCACCGACAGGGGGCTGCACCCCTCCACTTT. It specifies CASHRQGAAPLHF.